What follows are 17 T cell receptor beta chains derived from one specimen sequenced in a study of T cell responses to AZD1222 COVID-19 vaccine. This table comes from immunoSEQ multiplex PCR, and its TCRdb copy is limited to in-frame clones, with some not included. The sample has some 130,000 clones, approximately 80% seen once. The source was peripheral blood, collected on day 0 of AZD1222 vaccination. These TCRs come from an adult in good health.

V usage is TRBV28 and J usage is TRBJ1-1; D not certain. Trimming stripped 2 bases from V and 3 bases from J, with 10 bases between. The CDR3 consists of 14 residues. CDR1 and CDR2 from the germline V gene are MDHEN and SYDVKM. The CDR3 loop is CASSLIGEDTEAFF. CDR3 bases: TGTGCCAGCAGTTTAATTGGGGAGGACACTGAAGCTTTCTTT.

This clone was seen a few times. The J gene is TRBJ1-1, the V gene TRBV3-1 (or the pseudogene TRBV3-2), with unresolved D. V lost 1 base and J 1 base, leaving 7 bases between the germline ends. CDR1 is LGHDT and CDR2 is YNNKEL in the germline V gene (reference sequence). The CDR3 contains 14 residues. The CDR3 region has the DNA TGTGCCAGCAGCCAAGGACGGCAGAACACTGAAGCTTTCTTT. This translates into CASSQGRQNTEAFF.

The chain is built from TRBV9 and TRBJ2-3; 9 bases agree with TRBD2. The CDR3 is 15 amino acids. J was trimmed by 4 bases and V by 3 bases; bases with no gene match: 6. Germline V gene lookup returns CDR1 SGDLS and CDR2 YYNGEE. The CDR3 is CASSARAGGSDTQYF. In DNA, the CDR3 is TGTGCCAGCAGCGCCCGAGCGGGGGGTTCAGATACGCAGTATTTT.

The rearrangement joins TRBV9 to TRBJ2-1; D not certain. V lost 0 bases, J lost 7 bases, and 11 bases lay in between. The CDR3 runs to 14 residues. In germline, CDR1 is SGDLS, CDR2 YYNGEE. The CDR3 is CASSVVSGPNEQFF. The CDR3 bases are TGTGCCAGCAGCGTAGTCTCTGGACCAAATGAGCAGTTCTTC.

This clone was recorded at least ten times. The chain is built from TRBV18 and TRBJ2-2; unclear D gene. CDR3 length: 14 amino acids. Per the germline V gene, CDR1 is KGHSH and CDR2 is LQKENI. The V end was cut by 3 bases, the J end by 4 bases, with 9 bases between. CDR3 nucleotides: TGTGCCAGCTCACCCCGATCGGCCACCGGGGAGCTGTTTTTT. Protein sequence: CASSPRSATGELFF.

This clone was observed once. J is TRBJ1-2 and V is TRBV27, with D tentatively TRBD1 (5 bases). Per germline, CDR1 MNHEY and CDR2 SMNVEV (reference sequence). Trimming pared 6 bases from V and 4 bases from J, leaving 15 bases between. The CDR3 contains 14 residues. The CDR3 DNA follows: TGTGCCAGCAGCCAGGGCAGGGTCGGCTATGGCTACACCTTC. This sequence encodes CASSQGRVGYGYTF.

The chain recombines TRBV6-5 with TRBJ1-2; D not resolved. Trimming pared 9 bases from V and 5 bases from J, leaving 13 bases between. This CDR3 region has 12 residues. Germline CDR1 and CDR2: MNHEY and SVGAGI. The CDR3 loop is CASKLSSYGYTF. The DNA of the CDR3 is TGTGCCAGTAAGCTGTCCAGTTATGGCTACACCTTC.

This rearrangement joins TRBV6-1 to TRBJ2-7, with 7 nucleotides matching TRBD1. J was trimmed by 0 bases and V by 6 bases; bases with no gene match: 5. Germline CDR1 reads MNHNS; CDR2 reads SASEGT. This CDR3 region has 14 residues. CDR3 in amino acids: CASRGQTTSYEQYF. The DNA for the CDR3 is TGTGCCAGCAGGGGACAGACGACCTCCTACGAGCAGTACTTC.

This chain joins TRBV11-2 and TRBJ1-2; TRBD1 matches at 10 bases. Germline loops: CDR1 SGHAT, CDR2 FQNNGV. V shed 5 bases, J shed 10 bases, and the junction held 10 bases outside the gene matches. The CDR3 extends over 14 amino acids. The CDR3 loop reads CASSPMVGTGDYTF. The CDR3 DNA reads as TGTGCCAGCAGCCCCATGGTAGGGACAGGGGACTACACCTTC.

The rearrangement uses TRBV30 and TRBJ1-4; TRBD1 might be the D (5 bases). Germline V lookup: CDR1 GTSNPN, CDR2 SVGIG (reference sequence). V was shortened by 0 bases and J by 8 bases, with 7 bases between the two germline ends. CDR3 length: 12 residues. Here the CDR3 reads CAWSVRGEKLFF. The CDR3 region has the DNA TGTGCCTGGAGTGTACGGGGGGAAAAACTGTTTTTT.

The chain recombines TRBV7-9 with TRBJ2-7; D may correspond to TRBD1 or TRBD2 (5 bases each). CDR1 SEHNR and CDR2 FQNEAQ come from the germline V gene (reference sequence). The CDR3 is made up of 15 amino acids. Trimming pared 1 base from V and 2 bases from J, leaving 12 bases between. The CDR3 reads CASSLGDGGTYEQYF. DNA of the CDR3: TGTGCCAGCAGCTTAGGGGACGGAGGCACCTACGAGCAGTACTTC. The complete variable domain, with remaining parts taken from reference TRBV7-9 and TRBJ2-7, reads DTGVSQNPRHKITKRGQNVTFRCDPISEHNRLYWYRQTLGQGPEFLTYFQNEAQLEKSRLLSDRFSAERPKGSFSTLEIQRTEQGDSAMYLCASSLGDGGTYEQYFGPGTRLTVT.

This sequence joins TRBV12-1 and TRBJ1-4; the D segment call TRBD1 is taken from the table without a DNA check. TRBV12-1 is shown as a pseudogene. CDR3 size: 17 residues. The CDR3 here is CASSFPDRRPTNEKLFF. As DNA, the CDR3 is TGTGCCAGCAGCTTCCCAGACAGGAGACCAACTAATGAAAAACTGTTTTTT.

The CDR3 loop is CASSLGTGASYEQYF. The CDR3 nucleotides are TGTGCCAGCAGCTTAGGGACAGGGGCATCCTACGAGCAGTACTTC. V usage is TRBV7-9 and J usage is TRBJ2-7; 9 bases align to TRBD1. Per the germline V gene, CDR1 is SEHNR and CDR2 is FQNEAQ (reference sequence). Trimming cost V 1 base and J 1 base; bases outside gene matches: 2. This CDR3 comprises 15 residues. The complete variable domain, with remaining parts taken from reference TRBV7-9 and TRBJ2-7, reads DTGVSQNPRHKITKRGQNVTFRCDPISEHNRLYWYRQTLGQGPEFLTYFQNEAQLEKSRLLSDRFSAERPKGSFSTLEIQRTEQGDSAMYLCASSLGTGASYEQYFGPGTRLTVT.

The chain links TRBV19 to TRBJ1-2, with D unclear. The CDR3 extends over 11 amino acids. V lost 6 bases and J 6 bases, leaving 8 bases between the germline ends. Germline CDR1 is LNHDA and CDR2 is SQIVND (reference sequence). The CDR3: CASRKGDGYTF. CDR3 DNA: TGTGCCAGTAGAAAGGGAGATGGCTACACCTTC.

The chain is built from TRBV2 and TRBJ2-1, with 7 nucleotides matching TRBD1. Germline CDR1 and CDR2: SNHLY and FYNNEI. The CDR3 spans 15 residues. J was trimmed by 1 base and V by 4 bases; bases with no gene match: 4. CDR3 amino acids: CASSAQGVSYNEQFF. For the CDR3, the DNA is TGTGCCAGCAGTGCTCAGGGGGTTTCCTACAATGAGCAGTTCTTC.

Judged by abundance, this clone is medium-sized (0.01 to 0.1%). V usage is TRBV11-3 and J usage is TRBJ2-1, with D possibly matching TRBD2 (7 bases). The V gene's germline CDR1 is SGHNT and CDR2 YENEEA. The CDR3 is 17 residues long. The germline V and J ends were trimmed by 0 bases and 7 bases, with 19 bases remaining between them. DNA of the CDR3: TGTGCCAGCAGCTTAGATTTGGAAGACGGGGGGCAGAATGAGCAGTTCTTC. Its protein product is CASSLDLEDGGQNEQFF.

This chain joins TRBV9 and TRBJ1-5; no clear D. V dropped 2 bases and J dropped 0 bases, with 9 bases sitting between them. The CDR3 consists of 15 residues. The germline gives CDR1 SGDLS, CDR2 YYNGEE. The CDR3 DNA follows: TGTGCCAGCAGCGTGAATGAGGGTAGCAATCAGCCCCAGCATTTT. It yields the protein CASSVNEGSNQPQHF. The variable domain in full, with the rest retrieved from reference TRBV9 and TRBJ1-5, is DSGVTQTPKHLITATGQRVTLRCSPRSGDLSVYWYQQSLDQGLQFLIQYYNGEERAKGNILERFSAQQFPDLHSELNLSSLELGDSALYFCASSVNEGSNQPQHFGDGTRLSIL.